This T cell receptor beta chain derives from a study of cytomegalovirus exposure and HLA in healthy donors. Repertoires were generated with immunoSEQ multiplex PCR, while TCRdb's copy carries only in-frame clones and drops some. This sample has 200,000 to 300,000 clones; about 86% occur once, and the top ten carry 2.6%. The sequenced sample was PBMCs. This TCR came from a man between 18 and 35 years old in good health and CMV-seronegative.

The CDR3 DNA follows: TGTGCCAGCAGCTTGGTGACAGGGGCTGAAGCTTTCTTT. The encoded protein is CASSLVTGAEAFF. This rearrangement joins TRBV5-6 to TRBJ1-1; 8 nucleotides match TRBD1. The germline V gene has CDR1 SGHDT and CDR2 YYEEEE. This CDR3 is built from 13 residues. V trimming: 0 bases; J trimming: 6 bases; junction bases outside the gene matches: 1.